This section outlines one T cell receptor (beta chain) sequence together with its context. The sample belongs to a study of OX40 agonist ivuxolimab in advanced cancers. TCRdb keeps only in-frame clones here, not all; method: immunoSEQ multiplex PCR. Here the sample spans some 100,000 clones, 84% being singletons. Trimming pared 4 bases from V and 4 bases from J, leaving 14 bases between. In germline, CDR1 is LNHDA, CDR2 SQIVND (reference sequence). The CDR3 consists of 15 residues. The clonotype originates from an adult with an advanced solid tumor such as melanoma, head and neck, liver or kidney cancer. The gene calls are TRBV19 and TRBJ1-3; no clear D. The starting material was CD4+ or CD8+ T cells sorted from blood, obtained in a trial of the OX40 agonist ivuxolimab. CDR3 sequence: CASSTGKKAGNTIYF. The CDR3 DNA sequence: TGTGCCAGTAGTACCGGGAAGAAGGCAGGAAACACCATATATTTT.